One sample yielded the 32 T cell receptor beta chains listed below, sequenced in a study of T-cell reconstitution after alpha-beta-depleted transplantation in children (dated by TCRdb to the mid-2010s). Library construction relied on PCR. Sequencing was performed on an Illumina HiSeq 2500. Molecular barcoding was employed in the preparation of TCR libraries, with unique molecular identifiers being used to normalize TCRbeta repertoire quantification. The public reads were run again by TCRdb, first through fastp at Q25 and then through MiXCR, and only productive beta chains were kept. Entries are consolidated by CDR3 protein sequence, retaining the most common genes and DNA. The sample includes 500,000 to 750,000 distinct CDR3 sequences, with 10% to 15% observed a single time. Together, the top ten hold 2.2% of the sample. Taken with the paper, the label for treatment or condition translates to: allogeneic hematopoietic cell transplantation with graft depleted of TCRalphabeta T cells and CD19 B cells.

Sequencing was performed on PBMCs, mostly from graft donor cells, taken 360 days after TCRalphabeta/CD19-depleted stem cell transplant. The receptors shown here come from a male patient aged 10 to 17 who had a stem cell transplant for acute myeloid leukemia, so the T cells may come from the graft donor.

A few counts support this clonotype. The chain couples TRBV5-1 to TRBJ2-1; TRBD2 agrees at 9 bases. The junction had 5 bases not matched to a gene; V was cut back by 4 bases and J by 6 bases. The CDR3 is 14 amino acids. Per the germline V gene, CDR1 is SGHRS and CDR2 is YFSETQ. For the CDR3, the DNA is TGCGCCAGCAGCAGGGGACTAGCAAGCAATGAGCAGTTCTTC. It specifies CASSRGLASNEQFF.

The chain carries TRBV28 and TRBJ2-1; no firm D call. CDR1 and CDR2 from the germline V gene are MDHEN and SYDVKM. The CDR3 contains 13 residues. Trimming stripped 7 bases from V and 6 bases from J, with 13 bases between. CDR3 loop: CASTARNFNEQFF. The CDR3 DNA reads as TGTGCCAGCACCGCCCGTAACTTCAATGAGCAGTTCTTC.

This rearrangement joins TRBV29-1 to TRBJ1-2, with 9 bases matching TRBD1. Germline loops: CDR1 SQVTM, CDR2 ANQGSEA. Trimming cost V 0 bases and J 4 bases; bases outside gene matches: 9. This CDR3 has 16 amino acids. The CDR3 spells CSVEDRGTGKAYGYTF. As DNA, the CDR3 is TGCAGCGTTGAAGATCGGGGGACAGGGAAGGCCTATGGCTACACCTTC.

The CDR3 DNA reads as TGTGCCAGCAGTTTATTACAGGGCCGCTCCTACGAGCAGTACTTC. As protein: CASSLLQGRSYEQYF. This chain links TRBV28 with TRBJ2-7; D perhaps matches TRBD1 (6 bases). The CDR3 is 15 residues long. Germline V CDR1 and CDR2: MDHEN, SYDVKM. Deletions cut 1 base from V and 0 bases from J, with 10 bases between.

This clonotype was seen only a few times. The genes are TRBV4-3 and TRBJ2-2; D is unclear. This CDR3 spans 14 amino acids. Germline loops: CDR1 LGHNA, CDR2 YSLEER. V was shortened by 1 base and J by 4 bases, with 7 bases between the two germline ends. The CDR3 nucleotides are TGCGCCAGCAGCCAAGCAAGGGTCACCGGGGAGCTGTTTTTT. This sequence encodes CASSQARVTGELFF.

The rearrangement links TRBV28 to TRBJ2-3, with 7 bases that match TRBD1. From germline, CDR1 is MDHEN and CDR2 SYDVKM. V shed 3 bases and J 2 bases; nucleotides not matched to a gene: 14. There are 18 residues in the CDR3. The CDR3 protein is CASSLSSKGAYHTDTQYF. Here the CDR3 DNA reads TGTGCCAGCAGTTTGTCATCGAAGGGGGCCTACCACACAGATACGCAGTATTTT.

The V gene is TRBV12-3 or TRBV12-4, the J gene TRBJ2-5; possibly TRBD1 or TRBD2 for D (5 bases each). Trimming pared 6 bases from V and 1 base from J, leaving 15 bases between. The CDR3 runs 15 residues. The CDR3 sequence: CASSFPRGFQETQYF. The CDR3 region has the DNA TGTGCCAGCAGCTTTCCGAGGGGTTTCCAAGAGACCCAGTACTTC.

The V and J genes are TRBV7-9 and TRBJ2-7; tentative D call: TRBD1 (6 bases). The germline CDR1 and CDR2 sequences are SEHNR and FQNEAQ (reference sequence). CDR3 size: 15 residues. The V gene lost 4 bases and the J gene lost 1 base, with 14 bases spanning the gap. The CDR3 spells CASSSKDRSSYEQYF. The CDR3 DNA is TGTGCCAGCAGCTCGAAAGACAGGTCGTCCTACGAGCAGTACTTC.

In its sample, this clonotype was seen many times. V usage is TRBV4-3 and J usage is TRBJ2-7; 8 nucleotides line up with TRBD1. The germline V gene encodes CDR1 LGHNA and CDR2 YSLEER. This CDR3 has 15 amino acids. J was trimmed by 2 bases and V by 0 bases; bases with no gene match: 3. The CDR3 bases are TGCGCCAGCAGCCAAGAAAACAGGGGGGCCTACGAGCAGTACTTC. Residues: CASSQENRGAYEQYF.

This clonotype was recorded a few times. The CDR3 region is CASSLRRLVYEQYF. The CDR3 nucleotides read TGTGCCAGCAGCTTAAGGCGACTAGTCTACGAGCAGTACTTC. The gene calls are TRBV7-2 and TRBJ2-7, with a tentative D call TRBD2 (6 bases). CDR1 and CDR2 (germline): SGHTA, FQGNSA. The ends were cut back, 2 bases at V and 3 bases at J, with 11 bases in the middle. The CDR3 is made up of 14 amino acids.

This clonotype was recorded many times. The rearrangement joins TRBV29-1 to TRBJ1-3; TRBD1 matches at 9 bases. Germline CDR1 is SQVTM and CDR2 is ANQGSEA. J lost 4 bases, V lost 6 bases, and 1 base had no gene match. The CDR3 spans 12 residues. The CDR3 loop reads CSVQGAGNTIYF. CDR3 DNA: TGCAGCGTACAGGGGGCCGGAAACACCATATATTTT.

The rearrangement joins TRBV6-1 to TRBJ2-6; 10 bases line up with TRBD1. J gave up 0 bases and V 8 bases, and 4 bases lay outside the gene matches. CDR1 is MNHNS, CDR2 SASEGT, per germline. CDR3 size: 16 residues. DNA of the CDR3: TGTGCCAGCGAGAGGGACAGGGGCTCTGGGGCCAACGTCCTGACTTTC. It codes for CASERDRGSGANVLTF.

This sequence joins TRBV5-2 and TRBJ2-7; TRBD1, the D gene given by the table, was not confirmed from the DNA. TRBV5-2 is a recognized pseudogene. This CDR3 is built from 13 residues. CDR3 amino acids: CARGPGPPYEQYF. CDR3 sequence (DNA): TGTGCCAGGGGCCCCGGGCCCCCCTACGAGCAGTACTTC.

This clonotype was counted only a few times. The final CDR3 position lacks the conserved phenylalanine or tryptophan, pointing to a likely read error. The V gene is TRBV6-5, the J gene TRBJ2-7; 7 bases match TRBD2. The CDR3 loop spans 14 amino acids. Germline-derived CDR1 and CDR2 are MNHEY and SVGAGI. The V and J ends lost 0 bases and 4 bases, in that order; junction bases with no gene match: 3. This chain's CDR3 is CASSYSRGWYEQYL. The CDR3 nucleotides are TGTGCCAGCAGTTACTCGCGGGGGTGGTACGAGCAGTACTTG.

This clonotype was detected a few times. This chain joins TRBV5-1 and TRBJ2-7, with TRBD2 matching over 9 bases. J lost 2 bases, V lost 1 base, and 4 bases had no gene match. This CDR3 comprises 15 residues. CDR1 is SGHRS, CDR2 YFSETQ, per germline. This chain's CDR3 is CASSLSPSGAYEQYF. Here the CDR3 DNA reads TGCGCCAGCAGCTTGAGTCCTAGCGGGGCCTACGAGCAGTACTTC.

The chain has TRBV20-1 and TRBJ2-7; 9 positions match TRBD1. V trimming: 6 bases; J trimming: 5 bases; junction bases outside the gene matches: 14. The CDR3 spans 15 residues. The germline V gene encodes CDR1 DFQATT and CDR2 SNEGSKA (reference sequence). In DNA, the CDR3 is TGCAGTGCGGTGGTCTCAACAGGGGGCCCCGACGAGCAGTACTTC. Its protein product is CSAVVSTGGPDEQYF.

This clonotype has only a few counts. The J gene is TRBJ2-5, the V gene TRBV29-1, with TRBD1 matching 8 bases. V dropped 8 bases and J dropped 4; count of bases not matched to a gene: 6. This CDR3 has 12 residues. CDR1 is SQVTM, CDR2 ANQGSEA, per germline. CDR3 sequence (DNA): TGCAGCTTATCCAGGGGGCCAGAGACCCAGTACTTC. Protein sequence: CSLSRGPETQYF.

This clonotype was recorded many times. The rearrangement uses TRBV6-2 or TRBV6-3 and TRBJ2-7; 12 nucleotides align to TRBD2. The germline V gene encodes CDR1 MNHEY and CDR2 SVGEGT. The CDR3 is 19 amino acids. The V gene end was trimmed by 3 bases and the J gene end by 0 bases; junction bases not matched to a gene: 12. CDR3 DNA: TGTGCCAGCAGTTATCCTCGGACTAGCGGGACCTATCGCTCCTACGAGCAGTACTTC. Amino acid sequence: CASSYPRTSGTYRSYEQYF.

This chain uses TRBV7-9 with TRBJ2-7, with D perhaps TRBD2 (5 bases). The CDR3 has 15 amino acids. The V gene lost 3 bases and the J gene lost 2 bases, with 14 bases spanning the gap. Germline assignment: CDR1 SEHNR and CDR2 FQNEAQ (reference sequence). The DNA for the CDR3 is TGTGCCAGCAGCTTGTCCCCTAGCTTGACCTACGAGCAGTACTTC. Protein: CASSLSPSLTYEQYF.

The chain recombines TRBV6-1 with TRBJ2-7, with a tentative D call TRBD1 (7 bases). Looked up from germline, CDR1 is MNHNS and CDR2 is SASEGT. The CDR3 totals 14 residues. V gave up 6 bases and J gave up 5 bases, with 17 bases separating them. The CDR3 sequence: CASRQTGRMDEQYF. The CDR3 nucleotides are TGTGCCAGCAGACAGACAGGGAGGATGGACGAGCAGTACTTC.

The chain couples TRBV7-2 to TRBJ2-5; 8 nucleotides match TRBD2. The junction had 6 bases not matched to a gene; V was cut back by 1 base and J by 5 bases. This CDR3 has 15 residues. CDR1 is SGHTA, CDR2 FQGNSA, per germline. CDR3 nucleotides: TGTGCCAGCAGCTTAGTACGGGAGGGGTTGGAGACCCAGTACTTC. Its translation is CASSLVREGLETQYF.

This clonotype was seen a few times. This sequence joins TRBV9 and TRBJ2-3; a weak D match, TRBD2 (5 bases). Germline CDR1 is SGDLS and CDR2 is YYNGEE. The V and J ends lost 1 base and 6 bases respectively, with 18 bases between them. The length of the CDR3 is 16 residues. CDR3 sequence: CASSVYPGIKPDTQYF. CDR3 sequence (DNA): TGTGCCAGCAGCGTATATCCGGGAATAAAGCCCGATACGCAGTATTTT.

This clonotype was seen a few times. In nucleotides, the CDR3 is TGTGCCATCAGTGCTGAGACTTCTACCTACAATGAGCAGTTCTTC. This gives the protein CAISAETSTYNEQFF. J is TRBJ2-1 and V is TRBV10-3; no reliable D call. Germline CDR1 ENHRY, CDR2 SYGVKD. The CDR3 consists of 15 residues. Trimming took off 4 bases at V and 2 bases at J, with 12 bases between the two ends.

A few counts support this clonotype. The V and J genes are TRBV24-1 and TRBJ2-1, with a possible D match to TRBD2 (6 bases). The CDR3 consists of 14 residues. V was cut by 9 bases and J by 0 bases, with 11 bases left in between. Germline V lookup: CDR1 KGHDR, CDR2 SFDVKD. As DNA, the CDR3 is TGTGCCACCCGGGGGTGGGGCTCCTACAATGAGCAGTTCTTC. Protein sequence: CATRGWGSYNEQFF.

This clonotype was picked up many times. The genes are TRBV12-3 or TRBV12-4 and TRBJ2-7; D might be TRBD2 (5 bases). The CDR3 runs 13 residues. V gave up 3 bases and J gave up 5 bases, with 11 bases separating them. The CDR3 loop is CASSFYGINEQYF. The CDR3 DNA follows: TGTGCCAGCAGTTTCTACGGGATAAACGAGCAGTACTTC.

This clonotype was found many times. V and J are TRBV24-1 and TRBJ2-1; 7 nucleotides match TRBD2. The trim removed 9 bases at V and 6 bases at J, leaving 7 bases unmatched. Germline assignment: CDR1 KGHDR and CDR2 SFDVKD. This CDR3 comprises 13 residues. The CDR3 region is CATWEGGFNEQFF. The CDR3 DNA reads as TGTGCCACCTGGGAGGGAGGGTTCAATGAGCAGTTCTTC.

The V and J genes are TRBV5-1 and TRBJ2-5; no definite D call. Germline assignment: CDR1 SGHRS and CDR2 YFSETQ. Trimming pared 0 bases from V and 2 bases from J, leaving 11 bases between. This CDR3 has 15 residues. The CDR3 protein is CASSLALVRQETQYF. CDR3 DNA sequence: TGCGCCAGCAGCTTGGCCCTTGTTAGACAAGAGACCCAGTACTTC. Variable domain in full (rest from reference TRBV5-1 and TRBJ2-5): KAGVTQTPRYLIKTRGQQVTLSCSPISGHRSVSWYQQTPGQGLQFLFEYFSETQRNKGNFPGRFSGRQFSNSRSEMNVSTLELGDSALYLCASSLALVRQETQYFGPGTRLLVL.

V gene TRBV4-3 combines with J gene TRBJ2-7, with 9 bases lining up with TRBD2. Germline CDR1 and CDR2: LGHNA and YSLEER. This CDR3 has 11 amino acids. V lost 10 bases to trimming and J lost 6 bases; unmatched junction nucleotides: 4. The CDR3 reads CATGTSFEQYF. CDR3 DNA sequence: TGCGCCACTGGGACTAGCTTCGAGCAGTACTTC.

The table lists this clonotype with a few counts. The genes are TRBV5-1 and TRBJ2-7; 8 bases agree with TRBD1. The ends lost 0 bases at V and 1 base at J; junction bases unmatched: 6. This CDR3 contains 16 residues. Germline-derived CDR1 and CDR2 are SGHRS and YFSETQ. The CDR3 is CASSLGLDRASYEQYF. The CDR3 nucleotides read TGCGCCAGCAGCTTGGGGCTGGACAGGGCTTCCTACGAGCAGTACTTC.

This chain joins TRBV6-2 or TRBV6-3 and TRBJ1-1; maybe TRBD1 (5 bases). Germline V gene data show CDR1 as MNHEY and CDR2 as SVGEGT. V lost 5 bases and J lost 0, with 16 bases in between. The CDR3 has 16 residues. CDR3: CASSTSPQALNTEAFF. CDR3 sequence (DNA): TGTGCCAGCAGTACGAGCCCACAGGCTCTGAACACTGAAGCTTTCTTT.

This clonotype occurred many times. The rearrangement joins TRBV29-1 to TRBJ2-7; 9 bases fit TRBD1. Trimming cost V 5 bases and J 4 bases; bases outside gene matches: 6. The CDR3 contains 13 residues. From germline, CDR1 is SQVTM and CDR2 ANQGSEA. CDR3 amino acids: CSVTSDRGYEQYF. The CDR3, as DNA: TGCAGCGTTACCTCAGACAGGGGGTACGAGCAGTACTTC.

Only a few counts were recorded for this clonotype. CDR3 sequence reads: CASSRRPGLGGNNEQFF. The CDR3 nucleotides read TGTGCCAGCAGCCGCAGGCCTGGACTGGGGGGGAACAATGAGCAGTTCTTC. This chain joins TRBV7-2 and TRBJ2-1, with TRBD2 matching over 7 bases. The germline V gene has CDR1 SGHTA and CDR2 FQGNSA. The trim removed 5 bases at V and 5 bases at J, leaving 15 bases unmatched. The CDR3 spans 17 residues.